Each of the 15 T cell receptor beta chains below was sequenced from the same sample in a study of siplizumab effects on memory and regulatory T cells. Measured with immunoSEQ multiplex PCR; TCRdb has only the in-frame clones, and not every one. The data show 100,000 to 110,000 clones, with around 90% seen just once and roughly 0.16% held by the top ten. Sequencing was done on a sample of CD4+ T cells sorted from blood. These receptors were obtained from a human donor in good health.

This clone was found once. The chain carries TRBV29-1 and TRBJ2-1; tentatively, D is TRBD2 (6 bases). This CDR3 has 18 residues. In germline, CDR1 is SQVTM, CDR2 ANQGSEA. Deletions cut 1 base from V and 3 bases from J, with 22 bases between. CDR3 bases: TGCAGCGTTGAAGGTTATAGCGGCCCGCAACTCAACTACAATGAGCAGTTCTTC. It codes for CSVEGYSGPQLNYNEQFF.

The chain joins TRBV7-9 to TRBJ2-7; 9 bases align to TRBD1. CDR1 and CDR2 (germline): SEHNR, FQNEAQ (reference sequence). The V segment lost 1 base and the J segment 0 bases; nucleotides outside the gene matches: 1. The CDR3 has 15 residues. The CDR3 sequence is CASSLGQGVSYEQYF. The CDR3 region has the DNA TGTGCCAGCAGCTTAGGACAGGGGGTCTCCTACGAGCAGTACTTC. Full variable domain (remainder filled in from reference TRBV7-9 and TRBJ2-7): DTGVSQNPRHKITKRGQNVTFRCDPISEHNRLYWYRQTLGQGPEFLTYFQNEAQLEKSRLLSDRFSAERPKGSFSTLEIQRTEQGDSAMYLCASSLGQGVSYEQYFGPGTRLTVT.

The chain combines TRBV2 with TRBJ2-3; D gene uncertain. Trimming took 6 bases from V and 0 from J, leaving 7 bases between them. Germline assignment: CDR1 SNHLY and CDR2 FYNNEI. CDR3 length equals 13 residues. CDR3 nucleotide sequence: TGTGCCAGCAGGAGGTCTAGCACAGATACGCAGTATTTT. Protein sequence: CASRRSSTDTQYF.

The chain carries TRBV21-1 and TRBJ2-3. TRBV21-1 is a listed pseudogene. This CDR3 is built from 12 residues. In DNA form, the CDR3 reads TGTGCCAGCAGCAAACAGCCAGATACGCAGTATTTT. Residues: CASSKQPDTQYF.

This clone was counted a single time. The chain uses TRBV4-2 and TRBJ2-7, with D tentatively TRBD1 or TRBD2 (5 bases each). There are 18 residues in the CDR3. From germline, CDR1 is LGHNA and CDR2 YNFKEQ. V dropped 4 bases and J dropped 2 bases, with 24 bases sitting between them. The CDR3 DNA is TGTGCCAGCAGCCCGCTCTGGGAAAAGGGACGAGCAACCTACGAGCAGTACTTC. Amino acid sequence: CASSPLWEKGRATYEQYF.

This chain uses TRBV10-3 with TRBJ2-5; D not resolved. Germline CDR1 is ENHRY and CDR2 is SYGVKD. The ends were cut back, 3 bases at V and 5 bases at J, with 7 bases in the middle. The CDR3 loop spans 12 amino acids. The CDR3 DNA follows: TGTGCCATCAGTGACTTGACGGAGACCCAGTACTTC. As protein: CAISDLTETQYF.

This clone was detected a few times. V gene TRBV2 combines with J gene TRBJ2-7, with D possibly called TRBD1 or TRBD2 (6 bases each). V was clipped by 4 bases and J by 1 base, with 14 bases between them. CDR3 length equals 15 residues. Germline V gives CDR1 SNHLY, CDR2 FYNNEI. In nucleotides, the CDR3 is TGTGCCAGCAGTGTACAGGGAGGTATGTCCTACGAGCAGTACTTC. It translates to CASSVQGGMSYEQYF. Variable domain in full (rest from reference TRBV2 and TRBJ2-7): EPEVTQTPSHQVTQMGQEVILRCVPISNHLYFYWYRQILGQKVEFLVSFYNNEISEKSEIFDDQFSVERPDGSNFTLKIRSTKLEDSAMYFCASSVQGGMSYEQYFGPGTRLTVT.

V gene TRBV28 combines with J gene TRBJ2-7; 10 nucleotides align to TRBD1. The CDR3 contains 14 residues. V shed 5 bases and J 3 bases; nucleotides not matched to a gene: 4. Germline values: CDR1 MDHEN, CDR2 SYDVKM. For the CDR3, the DNA is TGTGCCAGCAGTCCGACAGGGGGCCTCTACGAGCAGTACTTC. Residues: CASSPTGGLYEQYF. Complete variable domain (other parts from reference TRBV28 and TRBJ2-7): DVKVTQSSRYLVKRTGEKVFLECVQDMDHENMFWYRQDPGLGLRLIYFSYDVKMKEKGDIPEGYSVSREKKERFSLILESASTNQTSMYLCASSPTGGLYEQYFGPGTRLTVT.

The chain is built from TRBV7-2 and TRBJ2-3; no firm D call. V was clipped by 2 bases and J by 2 bases, with 8 bases between them. Germline V gene lookup returns CDR1 SGHTA and CDR2 FQGNSA. The length of the CDR3 is 14 residues. The DNA of the CDR3 is TGTGCCAGCAGCTTATCAAGGGACACAGATACGCAGTATTTT. This sequence encodes CASSLSRDTDTQYF.

The chain has TRBV30 and TRBJ2-5; TRBD1 might be the D (6 bases). TRBJ2-7 matches the DNA end more closely, so the J call is doubtful. Germline loops: CDR1 GTSNPN, CDR2 SVGIG (reference sequence). This CDR3 has 13 residues. CDR3 amino acids: CAWSVGGPYEQYF. Written as DNA, the CDR3 is TGTGCCTGGAGTGTAGGGGGACCCTACGAGCAGTACTTC.

The chain links TRBV30 to TRBJ2-7; 10 bases are a match to TRBD1. The V segment lost 1 base and the J segment 6 bases; nucleotides outside the gene matches: 9. The germline gives CDR1 GTSNPN, CDR2 SVGIG (reference sequence). The CDR3 extends over 15 amino acids. Written as DNA, the CDR3 is TGTGCCTGGAGTGATTCAGACCGGGACAGGGGCGAGCAGTACTTC. It yields the protein CAWSDSDRDRGEQYF.

The CDR3 is CASSPRQGTDTQYF. DNA of the CDR3: TGTGCCAGCAGCCCTAGACAGGGCACAGATACGCAGTATTTT. J is TRBJ2-3 and V is TRBV11-3, with D perhaps TRBD1 (6 bases). V lost 5 bases, J lost 1 base, and 10 bases lay in between. This CDR3 has 14 amino acids. Germline CDR1 is SGHNT and CDR2 is YENEEA.

The V call is TRBV6-6, the J call TRBJ1-1; 9 bases fit TRBD1. The germline gives CDR1 MNHNY, CDR2 SVGAGI (reference sequence). This CDR3 contains 13 residues. Germline trimming cut 5 bases from V and 6 bases from J; bases unmatched to any gene: 4. CDR3 nucleotide sequence: TGTGCCAGCAGTGGGGACAGGGAGGCTGAAGCTTTCTTT. This translates into CASSGDREAEAFF.

The rearrangement uses TRBV6-6 and TRBJ2-6; D gene uncertain. V was shortened by 6 bases and J by 0 bases, with 9 bases between the two germline ends. This CDR3 spans 15 amino acids. Germline V gene sequence: CDR1 MNHNY, CDR2 SVGAGI (reference sequence). The CDR3 DNA reads as TGTGCCAGCAGGAACCCTTCCTCTGGGGCCAACGTCCTGACTTTC. As protein: CASRNPSSGANVLTF.

The V gene is TRBV10-3, the J gene TRBJ1-1; no firm D call. The CDR3 is made up of 15 amino acids. Germline-derived CDR1 and CDR2 are ENHRY and SYGVKD. The ends were cut back, 4 bases at V and 2 bases at J, with 14 bases in the middle. CDR3 loop: CAISAVGGRNTEAFF. CDR3 DNA sequence: TGTGCCATCAGTGCTGTGGGCGGGAGAAACACTGAAGCTTTCTTT.